A selection of T cell receptor beta chains follows, all from one sample in a study of OX40 agonist ivuxolimab in advanced cancers. Assay used: immunoSEQ multiplex PCR; TCRdb lists only in-frame clones, some missing. The sample includes 85,000 to 100,000 clones, about 91% of them seen just once. Sequencing used CD4+ or CD8+ T cells sorted from blood, obtained in a trial of the OX40 agonist ivuxolimab. These receptors all come from an adult with an advanced solid tumor such as melanoma, head and neck, liver or kidney cancer. The CDR3 runs from the conserved cysteine through the conserved F or W. The D gene is left open where the match is weak. Expanded clones get a size class; other rows say once, few or many, or leave the size out.

TRBV5-1	TRBJ2-1	.	.	CASSGQTVSYNEQFF	TGCGCCAGCAGCGGACAGACGGTTTCCTACAATGAGCAGTTCTTC
TRBV5-4	TRBJ1-3	TRBD1	.	CASSPSDRGRNTIYF	TGTGCCAGCAGCCCGAGTGACAGGGGGCGAAACACCATATATTTT
TRBV7-8	TRBJ2-7	TRBD2	.	CASSPGLASSQYF	TGTGCCAGCAGCCCGGGACTAGCGAGTTCGCAGTACTTC
TRBV6-1	TRBJ1-2	.	.	CAISESPRAHNYGYTF	TGTGCCATCAGTGAGTCTCCCAGGGCCCATAACTATGGCTACACCTTC
TRBV19	TRBJ1-4	.	.	CASSIASGNEKLFF	TGTGCCAGTAGTATCGCGTCGGGAAATGAAAAACTGTTTTTT
TRBV11-2	TRBJ2-2	.	.	CASSSPVGAGLTGELFF	TGTGCCAGCAGCTCCCCCGTAGGGGCAGGGTTAACCGGGGAGCTGTTTTTT
TRBV5-3	TRBJ1-5	.	.	CARRDGSRNQPQHF	TGTGCCAGAAGAGATGGCAGCAGAAATCAGCCCCAGCATTTT
TRBV29-1	TRBJ1-1	TRBD1	.	CSIDRVKGLNTEAFF	TGCAGCATCGACAGGGTAAAAGGTCTGAACACTGAAGCTTTCTTT
TRBV28	TRBJ2-7	.	.	CASSGGPYEQYF	TGTGCCAGCAGCGGGGGTCCCTACGAGCAGTACTTC
TRBV5-6	TRBJ2-7	.	.	CASSLYGPSTFEQYF	TGTGCCAGCAGCTTGTACGGGCCTTCAACCTTCGAGCAGTACTTC
TRBV18	TRBJ2-7	TRBD1	.	CASSGTGGFYEQYF	TGTGCCAGCTCCGGGACAGGGGGCTTCTACGAGCAGTACTTC
TRBV11-2	TRBJ2-7	TRBD2	.	CASSLERGLAGAEQYF	TGTGCCAGCAGCTTAGAAAGGGGACTAGCGGGGGCCGAGCAGTACTTC
TRBV5-1	TRBJ1-4	TRBD1	once	CASSLMGQGQGEKLFF	TGCGCCAGCAGCTTGATGGGACAGGGGCAGGGTGAAAAACTGTTTTTT
TRBV4-1	TRBJ2-3	.	.	CASRQRGFVTDTQYF	TGCGCCAGCAGGCAAAGGGGGTTTGTCACAGATACGCAGTATTTT
TRBV5-4	TRBJ1-2	.	.	CASSSTGTNYGYTF	TGTGCCAGCAGCTCGACCGGGACCAACTATGGCTACACCTTC
TRBV2	TRBJ2-2	.	.	CASRTRVNTGELFF	TGTGCCAGCCGAACTAGAGTAAACACCGGGGAGCTGTTTTTT
TRBV5-5	TRBJ2-1	.	.	CASSLTLNAYNEQFF	TGTGCCAGCAGCTTGACTCTAAACGCCTACAATGAGCAGTTCTTC
TRBV27	TRBJ2-1	.	.	CASKFLAHQSDEQFF	TGTGCCAGCAAATTTCTAGCACACCAGAGCGATGAGCAGTTCTTC
TRBV18	TRBJ2-1	TRBD1	.	CASSPDRVAYNEQFF	TGTGCCAGCTCACCCGACAGGGTGGCCTACAATGAGCAGTTCTTC
TRBV30	TRBJ2-1	TRBD1	.	CAWSVRDRSSYNEQFF	TGTGCCTGGAGTGTACGGGACAGGAGCTCCTACAATGAGCAGTTCTTC
TRBV7-2	TRBJ2-5	TRBD2	.	CASSLAGSGRGQETQYF	TGTGCCAGCAGCTTAGCGGGTAGCGGGAGGGGCCAAGAGACCCAGTACTTC
TRBV5-8	TRBJ2-5	TRBD1	.	CASRPGTGALSHQETQYF	TGTGCCAGCAGACCCGGGACAGGGGCGCTGTCCCACCAAGAGACCCAGTACTTC
TRBV5-1	TRBJ2-7	.	once	CASSLGQGGTYEQYF	TGCGCCAGCAGCTTGGGGCAGGGTGGGACCTACGAGCAGTACTTC
TRBV11-3	TRBJ2-1	.	.	CASSLGVFNEQFF	TGTGCCAGCAGCTTAGGAGTATTTAATGAGCAGTTCTTC
TRBV7-2	TRBJ1-1	.	.	CASSLARTVTEAFF	TGTGCCAGCAGCTTAGCCCGGACTGTGACTGAAGCTTTCTTT
TRBV18	TRBJ2-3	.	.	CASSPPRQMSDTQYF	TGTGCCAGCTCACCACCGCGACAGATGTCAGATACGCAGTATTTT
TRBV5-1	TRBJ2-3	.	.	CASSLGRYRLADTQYF	TGCGCCAGCAGCTTGGGGCGGTACAGGCTAGCAGATACGCAGTATTTT
TRBV5-4	TRBJ2-2	TRBD1	.	CASSSPTGGAGELFF	TGTGCCAGCAGCTCCCCAACAGGGGGCGCCGGGGAGCTGTTTTTT
TRBV9	TRBJ2-5	.	.	CASSVRQGAGETQYF	TGTGCCAGCAGCGTGAGACAGGGTGCGGGGGAGACCCAGTACTTC
TRBV4-1	TRBJ1-4	TRBD1	.	CASQPGTGANEKLFF	TGCGCCAGCCAGCCCGGGACAGGAGCGAATGAAAAACTGTTTTTT
TRBV7-9	TRBJ2-2	.	few	CASSGYRELFF	TGTGCCAGCAGCGGGTACAGGGAGCTGTTTTTT
TRBV5-1	TRBJ1-4	TRBD1	.	CASSRGTANEKLFF	TGCGCCAGCAGCCGAGGGACAGCTAATGAAAAACTGTTTTTT
TRBV23-1	TRBJ2-3	.	.	CASSLLQVDTQYF	TGCGCCAGCAGTCTACTACAGGTAGATACGCAGTATTTT
TRBV7-2	TRBJ1-2	.	once	CASSHRTRINYGYTF	TGTGCCAGCAGTCATCGGACAAGGATAAACTATGGCTACACCTTC
TRBV2	TRBJ2-1	TRBD2	.	CASRHGTSSRAEQFF	TGTGCCAGCAGGCACGGGACTAGCAGTCGGGCTGAGCAGTTCTTC
TRBV7-3	TRBJ2-1	TRBD2	.	CASSWRLAGGKGEQFF	TGTGCCAGCAGCTGGCGACTAGCGGGAGGTAAGGGTGAGCAGTTCTTC
TRBV11-2	TRBJ2-7	.	.	CASSLDLYEQYF	TGTGCCAGCAGCTTAGATCTTTACGAGCAGTACTTC
TRBV7-6	TRBJ1-6	TRBD1	once	CASSLQGRNSPLHF	TGTGCCAGCAGCCTACAGGGGAGGAATTCACCCCTCCACTTT
TRBV27	TRBJ1-5	.	.	CASSPGLPNQPQHF	TGTGCCAGCAGTCCGGGACTGCCCAATCAGCCCCAGCATTTT
TRBV28	TRBJ1-1	.	.	CASSPSREAFF	TGTGCCAGCAGTCCGTCGCGTGAAGCTTTCTTT
TRBV28	TRBJ1-2	.	.	CASSHDLASGYTF	TGTGCCAGCAGCCATGATTTGGCGAGCGGCTACACCTTC
TRBV7-2	TRBJ2-7	TRBD2	once	CASSSSSGSYEQYF	TGTGCCAGCAGCTCGTCTAGCGGATCATACGAGCAGTACTTC
TRBV19	TRBJ1-5	TRBD1	.	CASSINRGSSNQPQHF	TGTGCCAGTAGTATTAACAGGGGGTCGAGCAATCAGCCCCAGCATTTT
TRBV5-5	TRBJ2-2	.	.	CASSLYWTTGTPGELFF	TGTGCCAGCAGCTTGTATTGGACGACAGGGACTCCCGGGGAGCTGTTTTTT
TRBV7-2	TRBJ2-3	.	.	CASTPMGLRTDTQYF	TGTGCCAGCACTCCCATGGGCTTACGAACAGATACGCAGTATTTT